The source of this TCR beta chain is a study of OX40 agonist ivuxolimab in advanced cancers. About the research overall: Allowance was made for prior anti-PD-1, anti-PD-L1 or anti-CTLA-4 therapy, and approximately 40% had some. Study-level findings and limits: Average numbers of expanded clones were greater in CD8+ T cells than in CD4+.

As regards this clone: Its antigen is not identified.

Profiled with immunoSEQ multiplex PCR; TCRdb holds only in-frame clones, not every one. The sample yields 15,000 to 20,000 clones, 84% seen once. Germline loops: CDR1 MGHRA, CDR2 YSYEKL. The CDR3 covers 16 residues. V was clipped by 4 bases and J by 3 bases; unmatched bases: 8. The TCR was taken from an adult with an advanced solid tumor such as melanoma, head and neck, liver or kidney cancer. The chain uses TRBV4-1 and TRBJ1-4, with TRBD1 identical over 7 bases. The sample consisted of CD4+ or CD8+ T cells sorted from blood, taken in a trial of the OX40 agonist ivuxolimab. CDR3 loop: CASSRTPGGANEKLFF. The CDR3 region has the DNA TGCGCCAGCAGCCGTACGCCAGGGGGAGCTAATGAAAAACTGTTTTTT.